This is a list of T cell receptor beta chains from one sample in a study of early T cells in non-severe SARS-CoV-2 infection. Each CDR3 protein is one row after TCRdb ran MiXCR on the 5' RACE reads. This sample has 75,000 to 90,000 distinct CDR3 sequences, with about 15% found just once. Sequencing input: whole blood. The receptor source for this set is an adult who was a healthcare worker with PCR-confirmed SARS-CoV-2 infection or an uninfected control (not recorded which). The conserved cysteine and the conserved F or W are not part of the CDR3 here.

>TRBV3-1
ASSQGSMSKASGEYNEQF
>TRBV15
ATSRRRDRVQETQY
>TRBV28
ASSQNRDRGQKLF
>TRBV21-1
ARPEKLF
>TRBV29-1
SHLRGSDTQY
>TRBV10-3
AISEADTQY
>TRBV12-2
ASRPGLAERPETQY
>TRBV28
ASSNSYEQY
>TRBV11-2
ASTGLERDNEQF
>TRBV15
ATSSAGTGGYEQY
>TRBV6-1
ASRMAGANVLT
>TRBV28
ASSDSGRLSYEQY
>TRBV29-1
SGLELQGNTEAF
>TRBV28
ASSWTDNEQF
>TRBV12-5
ASGRGMTGADYTDTQY
>TRBV10-3
AIKREPNLVNEQF
>TRBV20-1
SARRSGGAYEQY
>TRBV7-3
ASSLVGTSSQPQH
>TRBV10-3
AAEGLAGVDGELF
>TRBV11-2
ASSRANSYNEQF
>TRBV19
ASMGTGELF
>TRBV19
ASRVQGAGQPQH
>TRBV6-1
ASSELGGYGYT
>TRBV12-3/TRBV12-4
ASSFPRLAGVSSYNEQF
>TRBV18
ASSPPASGSGSEQF
>TRBV6-5
ASLSLGTTNEKLF
>TRBV9
ASSPERNEQF
>TRBV20-1
SAIAEMSNEQF
>TRBV6-2/TRBV6-3
ASSYEREWGEQY
>TRBV20-1
SARRLAGAKGPYEQY
>TRBV12-3/TRBV12-4
ASSLRVFAGASYNEQF
>TRBV7-6
ASSPGLPLGQY
>TRBV28
ASSLSYGPNTEAF
>TRBV18
ASSLPTLSYEQY
>TRBV10-2
ASSVPGPYEQY
>TRBV10-3
ATRLAGVGPDTQY
>TRBV2
ASSEGLAGNEQF
>TRBV11-2
ASSPNTETQY
>TRBV4-1
ASSQVRSTEAF
>TRBV28
ASARGTGMAYEQY
>TRBV7-3
ASSLNPRGTQY
>TRBV20-1
SAGKRDIEYNEQF
>TRBV7-2
ASSLAVLGYT
>TRBV12-3/TRBV12-4
ASSKQGAGYT